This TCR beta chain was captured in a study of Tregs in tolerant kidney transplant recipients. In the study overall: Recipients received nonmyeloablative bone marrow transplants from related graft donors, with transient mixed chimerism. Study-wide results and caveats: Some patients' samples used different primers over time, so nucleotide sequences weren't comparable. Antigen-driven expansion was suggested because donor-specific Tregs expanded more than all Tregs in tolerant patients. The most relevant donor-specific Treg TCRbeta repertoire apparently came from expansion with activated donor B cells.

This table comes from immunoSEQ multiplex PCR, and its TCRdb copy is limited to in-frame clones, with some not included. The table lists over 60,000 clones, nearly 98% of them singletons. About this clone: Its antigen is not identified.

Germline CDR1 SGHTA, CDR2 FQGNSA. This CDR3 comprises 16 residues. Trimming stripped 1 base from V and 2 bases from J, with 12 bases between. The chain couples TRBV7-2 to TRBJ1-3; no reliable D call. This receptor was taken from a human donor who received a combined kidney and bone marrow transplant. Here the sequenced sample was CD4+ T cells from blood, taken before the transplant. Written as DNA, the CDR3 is TGTGCCAGCAGCTTAGTGGCTAGTCGGCCTGGAAACACCATATATTTT. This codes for CASSLVASRPGNTIYF.